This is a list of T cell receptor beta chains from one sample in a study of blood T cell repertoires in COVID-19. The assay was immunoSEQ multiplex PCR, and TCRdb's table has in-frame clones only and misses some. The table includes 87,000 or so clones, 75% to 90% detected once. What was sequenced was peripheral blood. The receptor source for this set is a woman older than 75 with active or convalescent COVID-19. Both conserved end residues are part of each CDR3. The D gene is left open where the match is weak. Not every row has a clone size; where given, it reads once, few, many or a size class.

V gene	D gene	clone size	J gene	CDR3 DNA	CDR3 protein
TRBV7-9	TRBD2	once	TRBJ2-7	TGTGCCAGCAGCTCCCTTTTTTTAGCGGGAGTGGATGAGCAGTACTTC	CASSSLFLAGVDEQYF
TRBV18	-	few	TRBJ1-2	TGTGCCAGCTCACCAGGACAGTTATCTAACTATGGCTACACCTTC	CASSPGQLSNYGYTF
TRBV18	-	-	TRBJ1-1	TGTGCCAGCTCACCAAGGTCAGGGGATGACGGAGCTTTCTTT	CASSPRSGDDGAFF
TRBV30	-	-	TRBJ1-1	TGTGCCTGGAGGAGGAATCGGGACACTGAAGCTTTCTTT	CAWRRNRDTEAFF
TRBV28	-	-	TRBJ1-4	TGTGCCAGCAGTTCCCCTCCGGGGGGGGGAGCTAATGAAAAACTGTTTTTT	CASSSPPGGGANEKLFF
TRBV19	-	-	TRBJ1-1	TGTGCCAGTAAGGAAGAGGAGTCCGAAGCTTTCTTT	CASKEEESEAFF
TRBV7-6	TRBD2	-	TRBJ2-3	TGTGCCCCAGGGGTACTAGCGGGCCCAGATACGCAGTATTTT	CAPGVLAGPDTQYF
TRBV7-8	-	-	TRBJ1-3	TGTGCCAGCAGCTTACAGGTTGACTCTGGAAACACCATATATTTT	CASSLQVDSGNTIYF
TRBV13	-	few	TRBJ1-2	TGTGCCAGCAGCTCTGGCGGTGTTCTACTGACTGGCTACACCTTC	CASSSGGVLLTGYTF
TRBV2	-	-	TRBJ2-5	TGTGCCAGCACTGTACTCCCGTCACAAGAGACCCAGTACTTC	CASTVLPSQETQYF
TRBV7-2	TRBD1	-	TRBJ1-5	TGTGCCAGCAGCCAAAGTGGACAGGGCGGTCAGCCCCAGCATTTT	CASSQSGQGGQPQHF
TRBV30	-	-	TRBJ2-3	TGTGCCTGGAGCACTACAGATACGCAGTATTTT	CAWSTTDTQYF
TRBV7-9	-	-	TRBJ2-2	TGTGCCAGCAGCTTAGTTTCGGGAGTGGACGGGGAGCTGTTTTTT	CASSLVSGVDGELFF
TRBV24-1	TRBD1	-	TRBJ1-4	TGTGCCACCAGTGATTCCGGGCAGGGGGCTGGTGAAAAACTGTTTTTT	CATSDSGQGAGEKLFF
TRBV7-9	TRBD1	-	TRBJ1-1	TGTGCCAGCGCTCGGGGATGGGACAGGGACGCTTTCTTT	CASARGWDRDAFF
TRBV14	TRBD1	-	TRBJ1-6	TGTGCCAGCAGCTGGACAGGGAATTCACCCCTCCACTTT	CASSWTGNSPLHF
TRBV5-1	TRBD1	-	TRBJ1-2	TGCGCCACCAGCTTGGGGGGGACAGGGCAAGGCTACACCTTC	CATSLGGTGQGYTF
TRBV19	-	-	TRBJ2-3	TGTGCCAGTACCGGACTTAGCACAGATACGCAGTATTTT	CASTGLSTDTQYF
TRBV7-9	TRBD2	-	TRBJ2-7	TGTGCCAGCAGCTACTTACTAGCGGGAGGTACCTACGAGCAGTACTTC	CASSYLLAGGTYEQYF
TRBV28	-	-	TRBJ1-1	TGTGCCAGCGGACACCTCACTGAAGCTTTCTTT	CASGHLTEAFF
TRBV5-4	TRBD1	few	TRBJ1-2	TGTGCCAGCAGCTCGGACAGGGACGAGGACTATGGCTACACCTTC	CASSSDRDEDYGYTF
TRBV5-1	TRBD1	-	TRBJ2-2	TGCGCCAGCAGCACGGACAGGGGTCGAACCGGGGAGCTGTTTTTT	CASSTDRGRTGELFF
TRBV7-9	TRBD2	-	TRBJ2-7	TGTGCCAGCAGCCCCTGGGGACTAGCGGGAACCGAGCAGTACTTC	CASSPWGLAGTEQYF
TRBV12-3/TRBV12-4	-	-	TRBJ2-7	TGTGCCAGCAGTTTTAGAGCGTTTGACGAGCAGTACTTC	CASSFRAFDEQYF
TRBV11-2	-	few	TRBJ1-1	TGTGCCAGCAGCTTAGCACAGGGTGGGTTCACTGAAGCTTTCTTT	CASSLAQGGFTEAFF
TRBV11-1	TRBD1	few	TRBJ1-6	TGTGCCAGCAGCATCCGGACAGGGGGTAATTCACCCCTCCACTTT	CASSIRTGGNSPLHF
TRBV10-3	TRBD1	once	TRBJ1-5	TGTGCCATCAGTGACAGGGGGGGAATGGGGACAGGGAGAGGTAGCAATCAGCCCCAGCATTTT	CAISDRGGMGTGRGSNQPQHF
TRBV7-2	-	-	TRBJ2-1	TGTGCCAGCAGCTCCCCCCGGGGGTCCTACAATGAGCAGTTCTTC	CASSSPRGSYNEQFF
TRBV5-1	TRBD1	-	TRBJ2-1	TGCGCCAGCAGCTTGGGAGCCGGGACAGGGATATATGAGCAGTTCTTC	CASSLGAGTGIYEQFF
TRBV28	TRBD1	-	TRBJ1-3	TGTGCCAGCAGTCTGACAGGGAGCTCTGGAAACACCATATATTTT	CASSLTGSSGNTIYF
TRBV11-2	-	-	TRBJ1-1	TGTGCCAGCAGCCCGTACGAGTGGAACACTGAAGCTTTCTTT	CASSPYEWNTEAFF
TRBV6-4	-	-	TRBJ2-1	TGTGCCAGCAAAAGGGGAGGTTTTCAGTTCTTC	CASKRGGFQFF
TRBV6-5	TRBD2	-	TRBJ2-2	TGTGCCAGCAGGGCTAGCGGGACCGGGGAGCTGTTTTTT	CASRASGTGELFF
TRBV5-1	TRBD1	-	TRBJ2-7	TGCGCCAGCAGCCAGGACAGGGCGGCCGAGCAGTACTTC	CASSQDRAAEQYF
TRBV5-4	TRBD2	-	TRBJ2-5	TGTGCCAGCAGCTACATAGCGGGAGGGGAGACCCAGTACTTC	CASSYIAGGETQYF
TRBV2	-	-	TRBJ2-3	TGTGCCAGCAGGGGCCGACTAGTGAGCACAGATACGCAGTATTTT	CASRGRLVSTDTQYF
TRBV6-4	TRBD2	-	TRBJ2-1	TGTGCCAGCAGTGACGATTCTCGGGGGGGTTACAATGAGCAGTTCTTC	CASSDDSRGGYNEQFF
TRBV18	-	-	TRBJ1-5	TGTGCCAGCTCACCAGTCGGCAATCAGCCCCAGCATTTT	CASSPVGNQPQHF
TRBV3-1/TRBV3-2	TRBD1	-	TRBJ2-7	TGTGCCAGCAGCCTGGACTCCGGGACAGGGTCCTACGAGCAGTACTTC	CASSLDSGTGSYEQYF
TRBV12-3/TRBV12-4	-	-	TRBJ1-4	TGTGCCAGCACTCTTCCTCCCGGTGAAAAACTGTTTTTT	CASTLPPGEKLFF
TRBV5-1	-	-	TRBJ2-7	TGCGCCAGCAGCTTAACAGGGGAGGCCTACGAGCAGTACTTC	CASSLTGEAYEQYF
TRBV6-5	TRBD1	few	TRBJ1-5	TGTGCCAGCAGTTACTCAAGACAGGGGGATCAGCCCCAGCATTTT	CASSYSRQGDQPQHF
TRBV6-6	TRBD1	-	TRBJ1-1	TGTGCCAGCAGTGTACAGGGGCCCACTGAAGCTTTCTTT	CASSVQGPTEAFF
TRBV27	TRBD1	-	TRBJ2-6	TGTGCCAGCAGTTTGTCGTCGGGACAGGGTATCCCTGGGGCCAACGTCCTGACTTTC	CASSLSSGQGIPGANVLTF
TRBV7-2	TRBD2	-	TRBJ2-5	TGTGCCAGCAGCTACTACTTAGGGGGGACTAGACTAGGGGAGACCCAGTACTTC	CASSYYLGGTRLGETQYF
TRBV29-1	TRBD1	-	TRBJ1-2	TGTAGCGCCGTGACAGGGACTGACTATGGCTACACCTTC	CSAVTGTDYGYTF
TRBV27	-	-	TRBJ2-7	TGTGCCAGCAGTTTTTACGGGTCCCGGGGTTACGAGCAGTACTTC	CASSFYGSRGYEQYF
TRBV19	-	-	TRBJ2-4	TGTGCCAGTAGTATCGGGGAAGGTATTCAGTACTTC	CASSIGEGIQYF